These 26 T cell receptor beta chains came from one sample sequenced in a study of sequential checkpoint blockade in melanoma (dated by TCRdb to the late 2010s). The meaning of the sample's treatment or condition label: randomized to nivolumab then ipilimumab (arm A) or the reverse (arm B). The library was produced with the immunoSEQ multiplex PCR assay. Here the immuneACCESS table is served through TCRdb, limited to in-frame sequences with V and J called. Missing clones are a known gap in these copies; in checked studies unresolved V genes cover under half, and the rest lacks a known reason. This sample has some 18,000 clones in its table, and roughly 80% of those were observed once. The ten biggest clones cover roughly 12% of the sample. The specimen was CD8+ T cells sorted from blood (inferred from file names), collected from a patient given nivolumab and ipilimumab in sequence. Receptors were obtained from a human donor with melanoma.

The J gene is TRBJ1-2, the V gene TRBV19; D unclear. CDR1 and CDR2 (germline): LNHDA, SQIVND (reference sequence). Between the trimmed V and J ends, which lost 5 bases and 8 bases, there was a span of 12 bases. The CDR3 is made up of 12 amino acids. The CDR3 DNA reads TGTGCCAGTAGTGAAGAGGGTTTCGGCTACACCTTC. This translates into CASSEEGFGYTF.

The chain is built from TRBV6-5 and TRBJ2-5; weak D call: TRBD1 (6 bases). The DNA end is more similar to TRBJ2-7, so the J call may be wrong. Germline loops: CDR1 MNHEY, CDR2 SVGAGI. This CDR3 region has 13 residues. CDR3 sequence reads: CASSMGTNYEQYF. CDR3 DNA: TGTGCCAGCAGTATGGGGACAAACTACGAGCAGTACTTC.

The gene calls are TRBV6-5 and TRBJ1-2; 8 bases map to TRBD1. V gave up 0 bases and J gave up 8 bases; unmatched junction bases: 5. The CDR3 consists of 14 residues. The germline V gene encodes CDR1 MNHEY and CDR2 SVGAGI. The CDR3, as DNA: TGTGCCAGCAGTTACTCGACAGGGGTTCAAGGCTACACCTTC. Its translation is CASSYSTGVQGYTF.

The gene calls are TRBV4-2 and TRBJ2-7; D perhaps matches TRBD2 (6 bases). Between the trimmed V and J ends, which lost 4 bases and 2 bases, there was a span of 18 bases. This CDR3 is built from 16 residues. Germline V CDR1 and CDR2: LGHNA, YNFKEQ. In nucleotides, the CDR3 is TGTGCCAGCAGCCTCCCCTCGGCGGGGCTACCCTACGAGCAGTACTTC. This translates into CASSLPSAGLPYEQYF.

This clone turned up a few times. This sequence joins TRBV25-1 and TRBJ1-2, with 10 bases identical to TRBD1. There are 13 residues in the CDR3. CDR1 is MGHDK, CDR2 SYGVNS, per germline. Trimming removed 8 bases from V and 8 bases from J; junction bases left unmatched: 8. The CDR3 nucleotides read TGTGCCAGCGAGGCCGGGACAGGGGTCGGCTACACCTTC. It is translated as CASEAGTGVGYTF.

The chain recombines TRBV11-2 with TRBJ2-7; no definite D call. V was clipped by 1 base and J by 3 bases, with 4 bases between them. The CDR3 sequence is 12 residues long. CDR1 and CDR2 (germline): SGHAT, FQNNGV. CDR3 residues: CASSLGIYEQYF. In nucleotides, the CDR3 is TGTGCCAGCAGCTTAGGTATCTACGAGCAGTACTTC.

This clone is classed as large. This rearrangement joins TRBV4-1 to TRBJ1-4, with TRBD1 identical over 7 bases. The V and J ends lost 1 base and 0 bases, in that order; junction bases with no gene match: 11. Germline CDR1 MGHRA, CDR2 YSYEKL. This CDR3 has 19 residues. CDR3 in DNA: TGCGCCAGCAGCCAAGTGACGGGACAGCGCGACTCAACTAATGAAAAACTGTTTTTT. Amino acid sequence: CASSQVTGQRDSTNEKLFF.

The genes are TRBV11-2 and TRBJ1-1; no reliable D call. The CDR3 has 13 amino acids. Per the germline V gene, CDR1 is SGHAT and CDR2 is FQNNGV. V was shortened by 0 bases and J by 5 bases, with 7 bases between the two germline ends. The CDR3 sequence: CASSLEGVTEAFF. The CDR3 bases are TGTGCCAGCAGCTTAGAGGGCGTGACTGAAGCTTTCTTT.

The chain has TRBV27 and TRBJ2-7; D gene unclear. With 5 bases removed from V and 7 bases from J, the gap between germline ends came to 12 bases. CDR3 size: 12 residues. Germline V gene data show CDR1 as MNHEY and CDR2 as SMNVEV (reference sequence). This chain's CDR3 is CASSPGVGEQYF. Written as DNA, the CDR3 is TGTGCCAGCAGTCCGGGTGTTGGGGAGCAGTACTTC.

This clone was counted a few times. The rearrangement uses TRBV7-6 and TRBJ1-2, with D perhaps matching TRBD1 (5 bases). V was shortened by 1 base and J by 4 bases, with 16 bases between the two germline ends. Per the germline V gene, CDR1 is SGHVS and CDR2 is FNYEAQ. The CDR3 totals 16 residues. The CDR3 sequence: CASSLGGTGGGYGYTF. The DNA of the CDR3 is TGTGCCAGCAGCTTAGGGGGAACTGGCGGGGGCTATGGCTACACCTTC.

The V gene is TRBV21-1, the J gene TRBJ1-2; the D segment call TRBD1 is taken from the table without a DNA check. TRBV21-1 is designated a pseudogene. This CDR3 has 17 residues. CDR3 region: CASSDRQGSLVYYGYTF. The CDR3 DNA sequence: TGTGCCAGCAGCGACAGACAGGGCTCCCTGGTGTACTATGGCTACACCTTC.

Only a few counts were recorded for this clone. The CDR3 loop reads CASSSGLSYEQYF. As DNA, the CDR3 is TGTGCCAGCAGCTCGGGTCTGTCCTACGAGCAGTACTTC. The chain recombines TRBV13 with TRBJ2-7; D call uncertain. Germline CDR1 reads PRHDT; CDR2 reads FYEKMQ (reference sequence). This CDR3 is 13 amino acids long. Trimming removed 4 bases from V and 1 base from J, with 8 bases in between.

In regard to this clone: This sample includes further DNA sequences coding for the same CDR3. The CDR3 region is CASSLRLNYEQYF. For the CDR3, the DNA is TGTGCCAGCAGCTTACGACTGAACTACGAGCAGTACTTC. The chain carries TRBV11-2 and TRBJ2-7; no clear D gene. The CDR3 extends over 13 amino acids. V was trimmed by 2 bases and J by 3 bases, leaving 8 bases between them. CDR1 is SGHAT, CDR2 FQNNGV, per germline.

This clone occurred once. The chain couples TRBV5-8 to TRBJ1-5, with 7 nucleotides matching TRBD1. The CDR3 is 14 amino acids. Germline assignment: CDR1 SGHTS and CDR2 YDEGEE. Trimming cost V 1 base and J 2 bases; bases outside gene matches: 0. The CDR3 coding sequence is TGTGCCAGCAGCTTGAGGGGGCGCAATCAGCCCCAGCATTTT. Residues: CASSLRGRNQPQHF.

The genes are TRBV5-1 and TRBJ1-2; D perhaps matches TRBD1 (5 bases). The CDR3 runs 14 residues. The germline V and J ends were trimmed by 3 bases and 6 bases, with 15 bases remaining between them. Germline CDR1 and CDR2: SGHRS and YFSETQ. The CDR3 region is CASSSMGQGDGYTF. CDR3 DNA: TGCGCCAGCAGCTCGATGGGCCAAGGGGATGGCTACACCTTC.

V gene TRBV7-8 combines with J gene TRBJ2-7, with TRBD1 matching 11 bases. Germline-derived CDR1 and CDR2 are SGHVS and FQNEAQ. This CDR3 has 14 amino acids. The V segment lost 5 bases and the J segment 2 bases; nucleotides outside the gene matches: 2. In DNA, the CDR3 is TGTGCCAGCAGCCCGGGACAGGGGGCCTACGAGCAGTACTTC. Its protein is CASSPGQGAYEQYF.

This clone was recorded once. This CDR3 is CASSSLRPKTETYEQYF. CDR3 coding DNA: TGTGCCAGCAGCTCCCTTCGACCGAAAACAGAAACCTACGAGCAGTACTTC. This chain links TRBV7-9 with TRBJ2-7; unclear D gene. The CDR3 is 17 residues long. Germline V lookup: CDR1 SEHNR, CDR2 FQNEAQ (reference sequence). V was pared by 4 bases and J by 2 bases, with 21 bases between.

The chain has TRBV6-1 and TRBJ1-5, with 7 nucleotides matching TRBD1. V was clipped by 6 bases and J by 0 bases; unmatched bases: 5. Per the germline V gene, CDR1 is MNHNS and CDR2 is SASEGT. This CDR3 spans 15 amino acids. CDR3 coding DNA: TGTGCCAGCAGGGAAACAGGGGATAGCAATCAGCCCCAGCATTTT. Translated: CASRETGDSNQPQHF.

This clone was counted between two and nine times. CDR3 bases: TGCGCCAGCAGCCAAGATAATTTAGGAGACAGGGGTGGAGAGCAGTACTTC. The encoded protein is CASSQDNLGDRGGEQYF. The rearrangement uses TRBV4-3 and TRBJ2-7; 8 nucleotides agree with TRBD1. Unmatched junction bases numbered 14, after V lost 0 bases and J lost 7 bases. The CDR3 extends over 17 amino acids. Germline CDR1 reads LGHNA; CDR2 reads YSLEER.

This clone was seen a single time. The chain recombines TRBV6-5 with TRBJ1-2; 7 positions match TRBD1. Germline V gives CDR1 MNHEY, CDR2 SVGAGI. J lost 6 bases, V lost 2 bases, and 0 bases had no gene match. The CDR3 is made up of 12 amino acids. For the CDR3, the DNA is TGTGCCAGCAGTTACACAGGGGATGGCTACACCTTC. It yields the protein CASSYTGDGYTF.

This clone was detected only once. This chain links TRBV28 with TRBJ2-7; D gene ambiguous. This CDR3 region has 13 residues. The germline CDR1 and CDR2 sequences are MDHEN and SYDVKM. Trimming stripped 5 bases from V and 3 bases from J, with 11 bases between. In DNA, the CDR3 is TGTGCCAGCAGTACGCTAGGTTACTACGAGCAGTACTTC. Its translation: CASSTLGYYEQYF.

The chain couples TRBV10-3 to TRBJ1-5, with D possibly matching TRBD1 (6 bases). The CDR3 sequence is 15 residues long. Looked up from germline, CDR1 is ENHRY and CDR2 is SYGVKD. V lost 2 bases, J lost 3 bases, and 11 bases lay in between. CDR3 protein: CAISESQGINQPQHF. CDR3 sequence (DNA): TGTGCCATCAGTGAGAGTCAGGGGATCAATCAGCCCCAGCATTTT.

The chain has TRBV11-2 and TRBJ2-7; weak D call: TRBD2 (7 bases). V dropped 8 bases and J dropped 3 bases, with 20 bases sitting between them. This CDR3 has 15 residues. Germline assignment: CDR1 SGHAT and CDR2 FQNNGV. The CDR3 loop is CASQTGGGAVYEQYF. CDR3 sequence (DNA): TGTGCCAGCCAAACAGGAGGGGGGGCTGTCTACGAGCAGTACTTC.

The rearrangement links TRBV19 to TRBJ1-2; D is possibly TRBD1 (6 bases). The V end lost 6 bases, the J end lost 4 bases, and 18 bases lay between the germline ends. Germline CDR1 LNHDA, CDR2 SQIVND (reference sequence). This CDR3 spans 15 amino acids. DNA of the CDR3: TGTGCCAGTAGCCCCGAAGGGGGAGCGAGCTATGGCTACACCTTC. This translates into CASSPEGGASYGYTF.

The V call is TRBV5-4, the J call TRBJ1-4; perhaps TRBD1 as D (5 bases). The germline V gene encodes CDR1 SGHNT and CDR2 YYREEE (reference sequence). The V and J ends lost 0 bases and 5 bases respectively, with 8 bases between them. This CDR3 has 14 residues. The DNA for the CDR3 is TGTGCCAGCAGCTTGGAGGGGCTCAATGAAAAACTGTTTTTT. Amino acids: CASSLEGLNEKLFF.

The J gene is TRBJ2-7, the V gene TRBV10-2; 7 nucleotides match TRBD2. J lost 5 bases, V lost 8 bases, and 6 bases had no gene match. CDR3 size: 12 residues. Germline CDR1 reads WSHSY; CDR2 reads SAAADI. In DNA form, the CDR3 reads TGCGCCAGCGGACGGGGGGTCCACGAGCAGTACTTC. Its translation is CASGRGVHEQYF.